This T cell receptor beta chain was sequenced in a study of T-cell memory formation after mild COVID-19. TCRdb re-derived calls from the 5' RACE reads in MiXCR, one entry per CDR3 protein. The table records about 470,000 distinct CDR3 sequences, 15% to 20% of them present only once. The table lists this clonotype with many counts. The CDR3 sequence is 13 residues long. V was trimmed by 1 base and J by 7 bases, leaving 8 bases between them. Germline lookup yields CDR1 SGHDN and CDR2 FVKESK. V is TRBV14 and J is TRBJ1-5; D is uncertain. Sample: PBMCs or a T cell subset sorted from them (not recorded which). This clonotype was sampled from an adult woman who had mild COVID-19 (a few samples of this study predate the infection). Cell type and time point are not known. CDR3: CASSQAPHQPQHF. The CDR3 nucleotides read TGTGCCAGCAGCCAAGCCCCCCACCAGCCCCAGCATTTT.